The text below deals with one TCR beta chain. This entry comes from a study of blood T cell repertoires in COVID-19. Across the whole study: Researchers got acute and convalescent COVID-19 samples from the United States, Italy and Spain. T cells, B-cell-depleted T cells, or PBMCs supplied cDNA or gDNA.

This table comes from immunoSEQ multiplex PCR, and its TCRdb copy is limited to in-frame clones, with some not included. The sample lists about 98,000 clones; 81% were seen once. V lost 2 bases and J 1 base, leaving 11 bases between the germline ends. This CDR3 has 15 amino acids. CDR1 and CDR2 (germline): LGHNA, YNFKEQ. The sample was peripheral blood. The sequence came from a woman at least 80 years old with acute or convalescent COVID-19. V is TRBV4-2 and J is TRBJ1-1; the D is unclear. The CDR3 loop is CASSQLTTANTEAFF. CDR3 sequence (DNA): TGTGCCAGCAGCCAACTGACTACAGCGAACACTGAAGCTTTCTTT.